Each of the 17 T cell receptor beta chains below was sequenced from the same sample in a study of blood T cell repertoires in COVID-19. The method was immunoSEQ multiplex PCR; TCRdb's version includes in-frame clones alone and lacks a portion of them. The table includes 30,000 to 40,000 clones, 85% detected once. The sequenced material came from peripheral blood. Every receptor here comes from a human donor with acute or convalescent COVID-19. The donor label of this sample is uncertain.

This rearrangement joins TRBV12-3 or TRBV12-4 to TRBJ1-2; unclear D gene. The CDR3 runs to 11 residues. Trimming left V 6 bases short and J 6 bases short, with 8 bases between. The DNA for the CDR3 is TGTGCCAGCAGAAGAGGAGATGGCTACACCTTC. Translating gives CASRRGDGYTF.

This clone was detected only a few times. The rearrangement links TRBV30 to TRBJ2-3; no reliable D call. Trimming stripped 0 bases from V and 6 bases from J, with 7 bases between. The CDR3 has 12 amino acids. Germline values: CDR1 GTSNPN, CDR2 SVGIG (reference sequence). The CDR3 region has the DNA TGTGCCTGGAGTGTTGGCAGGGATACGCAGTATTTT. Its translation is CAWSVGRDTQYF.

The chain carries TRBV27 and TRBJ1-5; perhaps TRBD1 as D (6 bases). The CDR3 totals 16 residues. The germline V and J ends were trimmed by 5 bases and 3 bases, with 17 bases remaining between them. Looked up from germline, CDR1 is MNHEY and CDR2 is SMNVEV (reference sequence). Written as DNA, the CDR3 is TGTGCCAGCAGTCCTCTCTCCACAGGGCCCAATCAGCCCCAGCATTTT. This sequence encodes CASSPLSTGPNQPQHF.

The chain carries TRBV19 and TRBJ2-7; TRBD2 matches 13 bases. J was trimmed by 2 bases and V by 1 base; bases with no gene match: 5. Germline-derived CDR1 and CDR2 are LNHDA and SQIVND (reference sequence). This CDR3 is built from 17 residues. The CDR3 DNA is TGTGCCAGTAGTATAGGTGGACTAGCGGGGGACACCTACGAGCAGTACTTC. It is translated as CASSIGGLAGDTYEQYF.

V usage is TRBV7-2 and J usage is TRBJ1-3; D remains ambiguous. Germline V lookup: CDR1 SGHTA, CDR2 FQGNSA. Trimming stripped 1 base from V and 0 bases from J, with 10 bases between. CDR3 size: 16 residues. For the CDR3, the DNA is TGTGCCAGCAGCTTAGTCGGCGGGAACTCTGGAAACACCATATATTTT. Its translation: CASSLVGGNSGNTIYF.

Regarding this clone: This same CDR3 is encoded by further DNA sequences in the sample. The CDR3 is CASSFSGGYTGELFF. The CDR3 DNA is TGTGCCAGCAGCTTTAGCGGGGGATACACCGGGGAGCTGTTTTTT. The chain carries TRBV6-5 and TRBJ2-2, with 9 bases lining up with TRBD2. This CDR3 is built from 15 residues. Germline V gene lookup returns CDR1 MNHEY and CDR2 SVGAGI. Trimming removed 6 bases from V and 3 bases from J; junction bases left unmatched: 5.

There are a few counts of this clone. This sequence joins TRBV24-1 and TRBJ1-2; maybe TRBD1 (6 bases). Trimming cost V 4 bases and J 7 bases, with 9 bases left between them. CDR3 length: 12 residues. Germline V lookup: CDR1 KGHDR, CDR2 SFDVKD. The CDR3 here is CATSDSGAGYTF. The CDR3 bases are TGTGCCACCAGTGACTCAGGGGCTGGCTACACCTTC.

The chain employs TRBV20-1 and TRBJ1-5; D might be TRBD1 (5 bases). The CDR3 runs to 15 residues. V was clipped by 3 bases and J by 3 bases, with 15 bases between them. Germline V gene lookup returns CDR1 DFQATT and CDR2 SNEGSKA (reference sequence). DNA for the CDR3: TGCAGTGCTAGTTCGGTCGGGGGAATCAATCAGCCCCAGCATTTT. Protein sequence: CSASSVGGINQPQHF.

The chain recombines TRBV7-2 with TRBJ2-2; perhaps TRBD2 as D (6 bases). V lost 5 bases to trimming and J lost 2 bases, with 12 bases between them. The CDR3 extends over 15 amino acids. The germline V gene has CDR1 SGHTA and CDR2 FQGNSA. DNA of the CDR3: TGTGCCAGCAGCACAACGGGACTTAACACCGGGGAGCTGTTTTTT. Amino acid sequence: CASSTTGLNTGELFF. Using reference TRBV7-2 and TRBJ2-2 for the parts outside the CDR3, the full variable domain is GAGVSQSPSNKVTEKGKDVELRCDPISGHTALYWYRQSLGQGLEFLIYFQGNSAPDKSGLPSDRFSAERTGGSVSTLTIQRTQQEDSAVYLCASSTTGLNTGELFFGEGSRLTVL.

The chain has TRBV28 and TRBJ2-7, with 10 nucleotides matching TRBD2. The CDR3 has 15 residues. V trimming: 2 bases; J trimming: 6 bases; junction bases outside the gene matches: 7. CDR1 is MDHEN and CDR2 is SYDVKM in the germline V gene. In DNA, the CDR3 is TGTGCCAGCAGTTTAAGTCAACTAGCGGGAAGCGAGCAGTACTTC. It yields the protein CASSLSQLAGSEQYF. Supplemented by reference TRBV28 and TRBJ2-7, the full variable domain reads DVKVTQSSRYLVKRTGEKVFLECVQDMDHENMFWYRQDPGLGLRLIYFSYDVKMKEKGDIPEGYSVSREKKERFSLILESASTNQTSMYLCASSLSQLAGSEQYFGPGTRLTVT.

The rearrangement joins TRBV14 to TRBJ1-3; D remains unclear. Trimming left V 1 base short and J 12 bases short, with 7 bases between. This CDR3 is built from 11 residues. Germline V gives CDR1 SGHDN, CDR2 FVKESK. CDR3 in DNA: TGTGCCAGCAGCCAAGGGGCTGTCATATATTTT. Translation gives CASSQGAVIYF.

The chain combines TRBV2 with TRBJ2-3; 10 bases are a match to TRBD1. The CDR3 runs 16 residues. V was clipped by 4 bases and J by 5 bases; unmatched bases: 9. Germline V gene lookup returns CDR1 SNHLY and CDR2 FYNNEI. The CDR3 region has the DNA TGTGCCAGCAGTGTAAGGACAGGGGGGCTAGGAGATACGCAGTATTTT. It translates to CASSVRTGGLGDTQYF.

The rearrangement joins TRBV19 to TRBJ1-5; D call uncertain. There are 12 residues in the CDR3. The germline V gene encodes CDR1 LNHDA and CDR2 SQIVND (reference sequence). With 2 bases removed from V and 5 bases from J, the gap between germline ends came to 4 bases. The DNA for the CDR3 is TGTGCCAGTAGTATAAGCGATCAGCCCCAGCATTTT. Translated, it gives CASSISDQPQHF. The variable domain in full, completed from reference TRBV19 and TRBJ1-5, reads DGGITQSPKYLFRKEGQNVTLSCEQNLNHDAMYWYRQDPGQGLRLIYYSQIVNDFQKGDIAEGYSVSREKKESFPLTVTSAQKNPTAFYLCASSISDQPQHFGDGTRLSIL.

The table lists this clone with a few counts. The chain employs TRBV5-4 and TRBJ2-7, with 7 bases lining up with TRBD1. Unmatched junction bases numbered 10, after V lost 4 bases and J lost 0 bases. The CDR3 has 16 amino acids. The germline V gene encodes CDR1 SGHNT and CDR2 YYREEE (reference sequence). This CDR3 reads CASSPEQGRSSYEQYF. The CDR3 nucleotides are TGTGCCAGCAGCCCAGAACAGGGGAGAAGCTCCTACGAGCAGTACTTC.

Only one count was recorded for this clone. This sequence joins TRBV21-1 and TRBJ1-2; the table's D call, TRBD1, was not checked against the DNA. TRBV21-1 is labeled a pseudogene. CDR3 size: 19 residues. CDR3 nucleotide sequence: TGTGCCAGCAGCAAAGCGCTTCCTCGGGCCCAGTGGTGGAACAGGGCCTACACCTTC. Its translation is CASSKALPRAQWWNRAYTF.

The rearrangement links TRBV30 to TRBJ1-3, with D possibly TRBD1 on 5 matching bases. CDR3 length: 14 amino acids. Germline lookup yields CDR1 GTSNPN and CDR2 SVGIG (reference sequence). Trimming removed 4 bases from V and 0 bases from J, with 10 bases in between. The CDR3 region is CAWKSQGSGNTIYF. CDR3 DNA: TGTGCCTGGAAATCCCAGGGCTCTGGAAACACCATATATTTT.

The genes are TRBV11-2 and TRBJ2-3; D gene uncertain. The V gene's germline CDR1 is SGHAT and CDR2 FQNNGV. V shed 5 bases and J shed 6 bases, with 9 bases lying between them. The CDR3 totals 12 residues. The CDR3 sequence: CASSIGGDTQYF. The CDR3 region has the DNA TGTGCCAGCAGCATTGGTGGCGATACGCAGTATTTT.